This TCR beta chain was identified in a study of blood T cell repertoires in COVID-19. Authors' methods: Nucleated cell counts were estimated from reference gene primer amplification. Method: immunoSEQ multiplex PCR; TCRdb's copy keeps in-frame clones and lacks some. Clone size and V and J calls were adopted from that table, with D and trimming inferred from the DNA. The sample holds approximately 77,000 clones, 75% to 85% seen once. After removal of 3 bases from V and 8 bases from J, the junction contained 5 bases not matched to a gene. Germline V lookup: CDR1 LNHDA, CDR2 SQIVND (reference sequence). The CDR3 contains 14 residues.

V usage is TRBV19 and J usage is TRBJ1-4, with TRBD1 identical over 8 bases. Sequencing input: peripheral blood. The TCR sequence derives from a man aged 50 or older with COVID-19, enrolled during active disease. The CDR3 coding sequence is TGTGCCAGTAGTATTAGGACAGGGCAGGAAAAACTGTTTTTT. Protein: CASSIRTGQEKLFF.